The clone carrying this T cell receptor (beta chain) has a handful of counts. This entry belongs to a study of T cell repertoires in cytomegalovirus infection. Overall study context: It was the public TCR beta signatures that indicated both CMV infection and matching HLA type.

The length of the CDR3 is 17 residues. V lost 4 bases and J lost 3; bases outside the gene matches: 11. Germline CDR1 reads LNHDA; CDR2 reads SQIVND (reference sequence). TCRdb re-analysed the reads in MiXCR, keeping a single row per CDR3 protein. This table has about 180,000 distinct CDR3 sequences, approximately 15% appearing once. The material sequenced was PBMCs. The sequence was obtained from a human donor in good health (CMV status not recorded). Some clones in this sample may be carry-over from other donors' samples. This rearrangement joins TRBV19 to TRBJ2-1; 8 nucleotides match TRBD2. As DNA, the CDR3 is TGTGCCAGTAGTAGGGGGGTAGCGGGAAGAGTCTACAATGAGCAGTTCTTC. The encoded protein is CASSRGVAGRVYNEQFF.